These T cell receptor beta chains were read from a single sample in a study of blood T cell repertoires in COVID-19. The protocol was immunoSEQ multiplex PCR, while the TCRdb copy is restricted to in-frame clones and leaves out a portion. The sample holds roughly 140,000 clones, about 80% seen once. The sample was peripheral blood. Every receptor here comes from a man aged 60-69 years with acute or convalescent COVID-19. The CDR3 runs from the conserved cysteine through the conserved F or W. D genes are given only for firm matches. The listing skips clone size in some rows; elsewhere it reads once, few, many or a size class.

v_gene: TRBV9
abundance: -
j_gene: TRBJ1-3
d_gene: -
CDR3nt: TGTGCCAGCAGCCTCGGGGTCTCTGGAAACACCATATATTTT
CDR3aa: CASSLGVSGNTIYF

v_gene: TRBV5-1
abundance: -
j_gene: TRBJ2-2
d_gene: TRBD1
CDR3nt: TGCGCCAGCAGCCCCGGGACAGTTATCACCGGGGAGCTGTTTTTT
CDR3aa: CASSPGTVITGELFF

v_gene: TRBV10-3
abundance: -
j_gene: TRBJ1-1
d_gene: -
CDR3nt: TGTGCCATCAGTGATAAGGGGTCTGAAGCTTTCTTT
CDR3aa: CAISDKGSEAFF

v_gene: TRBV6-5
abundance: -
j_gene: TRBJ1-6
d_gene: -
CDR3nt: TGTGCCAGCAGTTACTCTAATAATTCACCCCTCCACTTT
CDR3aa: CASSYSNNSPLHF

v_gene: TRBV6-2/TRBV6-3
abundance: -
j_gene: TRBJ2-2
d_gene: TRBD1
CDR3nt: TGTGCCAGCAGTGACAGGGTTACCGGGGAGCTGTTTTTT
CDR3aa: CASSDRVTGELFF

v_gene: TRBV6-1
abundance: -
j_gene: TRBJ2-3
d_gene: -
CDR3nt: TGTGCCAGCAGTGGACCGACTGAGACTAGCACAGATACGCAGTATTTT
CDR3aa: CASSGPTETSTDTQYF

v_gene: TRBV7-9
abundance: -
j_gene: TRBJ1-5
d_gene: -
CDR3nt: TGTGCCAGCAGCTTAGGATCAGGCAATCAGCCCCAGCATTTT
CDR3aa: CASSLGSGNQPQHF

v_gene: TRBV3-1/TRBV3-2
abundance: -
j_gene: TRBJ1-1
d_gene: -
CDR3nt: TGTGCCAGCAGCCAATCAAGGCCCGCGGGCACTGAAGCTTTCTTT
CDR3aa: CASSQSRPAGTEAFF

v_gene: TRBV12-5
abundance: -
j_gene: TRBJ2-1
d_gene: -
CDR3nt: TGTGCTAGTGGTTCCCCTGGCAGGGAGCAGTTCTTC
CDR3aa: CASGSPGREQFF

v_gene: TRBV25-1
abundance: -
j_gene: TRBJ1-5
d_gene: -
CDR3nt: TGTGCCAGCAGAGAAGCGGGGTTCAATCAGCCCCAGCATTTT
CDR3aa: CASREAGFNQPQHF

v_gene: TRBV30
abundance: -
j_gene: TRBJ2-7
d_gene: -
CDR3nt: TGTGCCTGGAGTTATGGGGGCACCTCCTACGAGCAGTACTTC
CDR3aa: CAWSYGGTSYEQYF

v_gene: TRBV6-6
abundance: -
j_gene: TRBJ1-2
d_gene: -
CDR3nt: TGTGCCAGCAGTTACGCCGGGGGAGGCTACACCTTC
CDR3aa: CASSYAGGGYTF

v_gene: TRBV12-3/TRBV12-4
abundance: -
j_gene: TRBJ1-2
d_gene: -
CDR3nt: TGTGCCAGCCAGGGTCGGAATGGCTACACCTTC
CDR3aa: CASQGRNGYTF

v_gene: TRBV9
abundance: -
j_gene: TRBJ2-6
d_gene: TRBD1
CDR3nt: TGTGCCAGCAGCGCGACAGGGGTCCCCTCTGGGGCCAACGTCCTGACTTTC
CDR3aa: CASSATGVPSGANVLTF

v_gene: TRBV28
abundance: -
j_gene: TRBJ2-2
d_gene: -
CDR3nt: TGTGCCAGCAGCCTCGACAGCCTGGCGAACACCGGGGAGCTGTTTTTT
CDR3aa: CASSLDSLANTGELFF

v_gene: TRBV29-1
abundance: once
j_gene: TRBJ2-7
d_gene: -
CDR3nt: TGCAGCGTTGAGACCACGGGAACAGACAGGCACTTC
CDR3aa: CSVETTGTDRHF

v_gene: TRBV7-9
abundance: -
j_gene: TRBJ2-1
d_gene: TRBD2
CDR3nt: TGTGCCAGCAGCTTAGCGGGAGGGCCCAATGAGCAGTTCTTC
CDR3aa: CASSLAGGPNEQFF

v_gene: TRBV7-2
abundance: few
j_gene: TRBJ2-2
d_gene: TRBD2
CDR3nt: TGTGCCAGCAGCTTTAGGACTAGCGGGTGGCCCGGGGAGCTGTTTTTT
CDR3aa: CASSFRTSGWPGELFF

v_gene: TRBV5-1
abundance: -
j_gene: TRBJ2-7
d_gene: TRBD1
CDR3nt: TGCGCCAGCAGCTTGGGGGACAGGGCCTACGAGCAGTACTTC
CDR3aa: CASSLGDRAYEQYF

v_gene: TRBV14
abundance: -
j_gene: TRBJ2-7
d_gene: TRBD1
CDR3nt: TGTGCCAGCAGCGTACGGACAGGGGGTTTCTACGAGCAGTACTTC
CDR3aa: CASSVRTGGFYEQYF

v_gene: TRBV6-4
abundance: -
j_gene: TRBJ2-3
d_gene: -
CDR3nt: TGTGCCAGCAGTACCACAGGTCCTCCTTTCACAGATACGCAGTATTTT
CDR3aa: CASSTTGPPFTDTQYF

v_gene: TRBV7-2
abundance: -
j_gene: TRBJ1-2
d_gene: TRBD1
CDR3nt: TGTGCCAGCAGCTTAGGGACAGGGCGAGGCTACACCTTC
CDR3aa: CASSLGTGRGYTF

v_gene: TRBV4-2
abundance: -
j_gene: TRBJ2-7
d_gene: -
CDR3nt: TGTGCCAGCGGCGCCGTAGCGGCTTCCTACGAGCAGTACTTC
CDR3aa: CASGAVAASYEQYF

v_gene: TRBV6-5
abundance: -
j_gene: TRBJ1-1
d_gene: -
CDR3nt: TGTGCCAGCAGTACCGGGGGCACTGAAGCTTTCTTT
CDR3aa: CASSTGGTEAFF

v_gene: TRBV19
abundance: -
j_gene: TRBJ1-6
d_gene: TRBD1
CDR3nt: TGTGCCAGTAGTATGATGGGACAGGAGAATTCACCCCTCCACTTT
CDR3aa: CASSMMGQENSPLHF